The entry below gives a single TCR beta chain sequence along with its context. Its specificity is unknown. The sample belongs to a study of CD8 T cells in Susac syndrome. Study overall: Sequenced Susac syndrome patients included more than five with clinically active disease and about eight in remission.

There are 17 residues in the CDR3. Germline loops: CDR1 MNHEY, CDR2 SVGEGT. V shed 0 bases and J shed 0 bases, with 12 bases lying between them. RNA was extracted with the RNeasy kit, and a quantity of about 0.45 to 1 ug was reverse transcribed using random hexamers. Coverage of TCR beta CDR3 amplification by immunoSEQ multiplex PCR extended to 54 Vbeta and 13 Jbeta. One entry per CDR3 protein, called by TCRdb with MiXCR from the immunoSEQ multiplex PCR reads. The repertoire holds about 240,000 distinct CDR3 sequences, with 90% to 96% as singletons. Regarding the study as a whole: The CD4+ T cell repertoire of patients with Susac syndrome showed no detectable clonal expansion. It was acknowledged in the study that its TCR sequencing and HLA analysis involved a relatively small number of individuals.

This receptor was taken from a human donor with Susac syndrome. The material sequenced was CD4+ T cells from PBMCs. The chain has TRBV6-2 or TRBV6-3 and TRBJ2-1; D gene ambiguous. CDR3 bases: TGTGCCAGCAGTTACTCTGGACCGAGCAGCTCCTACAATGAGCAGTTCTTC. Protein sequence: CASSYSGPSSSYNEQFF.